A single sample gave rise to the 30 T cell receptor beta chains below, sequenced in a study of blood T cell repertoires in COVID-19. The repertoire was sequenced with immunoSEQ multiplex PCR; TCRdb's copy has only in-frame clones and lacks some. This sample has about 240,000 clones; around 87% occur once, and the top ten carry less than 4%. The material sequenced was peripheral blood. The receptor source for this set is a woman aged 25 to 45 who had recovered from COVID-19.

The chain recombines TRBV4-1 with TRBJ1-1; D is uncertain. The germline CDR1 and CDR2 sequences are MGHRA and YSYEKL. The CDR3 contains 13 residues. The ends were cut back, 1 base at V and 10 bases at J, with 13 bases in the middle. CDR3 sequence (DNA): TGCGCCAGCAGCCAAGCGTTACCCTCGGGAGCTTTCTTT. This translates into CASSQALPSGAFF.

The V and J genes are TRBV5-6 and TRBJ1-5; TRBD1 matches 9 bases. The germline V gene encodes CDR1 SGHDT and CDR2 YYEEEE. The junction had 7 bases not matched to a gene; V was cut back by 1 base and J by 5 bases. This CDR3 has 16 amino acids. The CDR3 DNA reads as TGTGCCAGCAGCTTGACTACCGGGACAGGGTATCAGCCCCAGCATTTT. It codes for CASSLTTGTGYQPQHF.

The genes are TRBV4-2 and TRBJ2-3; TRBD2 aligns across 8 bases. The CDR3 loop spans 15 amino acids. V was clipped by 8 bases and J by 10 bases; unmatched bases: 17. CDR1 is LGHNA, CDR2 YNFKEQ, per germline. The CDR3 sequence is CASVEEAGQAGAQYF. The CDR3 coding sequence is TGTGCCAGCGTTGAAGAAGCGGGGCAAGCGGGGGCGCAGTATTTT.

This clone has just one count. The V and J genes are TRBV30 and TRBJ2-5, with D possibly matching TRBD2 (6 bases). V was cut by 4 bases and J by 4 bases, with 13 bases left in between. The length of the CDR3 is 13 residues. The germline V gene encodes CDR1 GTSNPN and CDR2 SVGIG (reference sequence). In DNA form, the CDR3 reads TGTGCCTGGAATCACGGAGGGATAGAGACCCAGTACTTC. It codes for CAWNHGGIETQYF.

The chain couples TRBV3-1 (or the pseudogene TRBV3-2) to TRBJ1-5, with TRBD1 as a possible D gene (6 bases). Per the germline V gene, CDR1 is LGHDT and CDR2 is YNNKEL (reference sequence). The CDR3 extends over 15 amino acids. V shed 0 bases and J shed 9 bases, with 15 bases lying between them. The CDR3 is CASSQEQGAVWPQHF. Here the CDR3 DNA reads TGTGCCAGCAGCCAAGAACAGGGCGCGGTTTGGCCCCAGCATTTT.

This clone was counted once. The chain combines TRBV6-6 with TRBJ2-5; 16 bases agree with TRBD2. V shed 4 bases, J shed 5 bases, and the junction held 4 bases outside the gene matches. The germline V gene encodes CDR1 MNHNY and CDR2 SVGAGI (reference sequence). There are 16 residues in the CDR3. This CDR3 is CASSSGLAGGQETQYF. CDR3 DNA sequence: TGTGCCAGCAGTTCGGGACTAGCGGGGGGGCAGGAGACCCAGTACTTC.

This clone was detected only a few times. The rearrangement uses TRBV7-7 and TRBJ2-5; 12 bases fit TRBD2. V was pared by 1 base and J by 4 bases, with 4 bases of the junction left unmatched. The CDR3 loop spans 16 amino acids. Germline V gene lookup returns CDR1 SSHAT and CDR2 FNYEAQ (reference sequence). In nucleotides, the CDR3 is TGTGCCAGCAGCTTAGGAACTAGCGGGGGGCCAGAGACCCAGTACTTC. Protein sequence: CASSLGTSGGPETQYF. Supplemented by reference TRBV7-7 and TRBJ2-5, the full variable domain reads GAGVSQSPRYKVTKRGQDVTLRCDPISSHATLYWYQQALGQGPEFLTYFNYEAQPDKSGLPSDRFSAERPEGSISTLTIQRTEQRDSAMYRCASSLGTSGGPETQYFGPGTRLLVL.

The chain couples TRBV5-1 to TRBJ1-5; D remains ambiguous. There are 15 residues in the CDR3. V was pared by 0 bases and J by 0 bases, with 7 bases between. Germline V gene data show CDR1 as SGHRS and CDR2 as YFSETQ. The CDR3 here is CASSLDSNSNQPQHF. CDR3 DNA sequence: TGCGCCAGCAGCTTGGACAGTAATAGCAATCAGCCCCAGCATTTT.

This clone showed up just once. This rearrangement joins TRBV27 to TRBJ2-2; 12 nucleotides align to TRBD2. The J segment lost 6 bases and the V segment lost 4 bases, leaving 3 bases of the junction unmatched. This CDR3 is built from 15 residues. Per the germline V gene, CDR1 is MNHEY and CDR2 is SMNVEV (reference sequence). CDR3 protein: CASSSGTSGSGELFF. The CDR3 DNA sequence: TGTGCCAGCAGTTCCGGGACTAGCGGGTCCGGGGAGCTGTTTTTT.

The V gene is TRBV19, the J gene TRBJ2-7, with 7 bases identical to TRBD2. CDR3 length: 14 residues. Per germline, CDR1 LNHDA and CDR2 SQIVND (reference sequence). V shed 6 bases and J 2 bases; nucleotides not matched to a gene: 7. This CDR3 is CASSPLATAYEQYF. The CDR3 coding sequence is TGTGCCAGTAGCCCACTAGCGACTGCCTACGAGCAGTACTTC.

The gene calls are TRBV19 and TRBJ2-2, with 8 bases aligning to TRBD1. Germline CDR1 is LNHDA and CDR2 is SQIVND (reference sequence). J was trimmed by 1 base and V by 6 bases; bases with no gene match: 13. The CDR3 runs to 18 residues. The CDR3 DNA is TGTGCCAGTAGCCGCACCCGGACAGGGATCGGGAACACCGGGGAGCTGTTTTTT. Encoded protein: CASSRTRTGIGNTGELFF.

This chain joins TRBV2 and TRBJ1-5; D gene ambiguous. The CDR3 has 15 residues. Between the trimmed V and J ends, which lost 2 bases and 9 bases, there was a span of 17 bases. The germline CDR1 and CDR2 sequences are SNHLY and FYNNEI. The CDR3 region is CASSESPSPTRPQHF. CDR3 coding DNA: TGTGCCAGCAGTGAAAGTCCAAGCCCGACTAGGCCCCAGCATTTT. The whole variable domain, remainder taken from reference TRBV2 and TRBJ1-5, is EPEVTQTPSHQVTQMGQEVILRCVPISNHLYFYWYRQILGQKVEFLVSFYNNEISEKSEIFDDQFSVERPDGSNFTLKIRSTKLEDSAMYFCASSESPSPTRPQHFGDGTRLSIL.

CDR3 bases: TGTGCCAGCAGCTCTGTCACAGATACGCAGTATTTT. Translating gives CASSSVTDTQYF. This chain joins TRBV27 and TRBJ2-3; D is uncertain. The V and J ends lost 6 bases and 2 bases respectively, with 6 bases between them. Germline V CDR1 and CDR2: MNHEY, SMNVEV (reference sequence). The CDR3 extends over 12 amino acids.

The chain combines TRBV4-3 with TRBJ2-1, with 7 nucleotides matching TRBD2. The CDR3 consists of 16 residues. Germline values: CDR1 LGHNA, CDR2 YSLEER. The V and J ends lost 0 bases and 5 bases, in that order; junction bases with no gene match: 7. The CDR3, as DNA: TGCGCCAGCAGCCAAGAAAGGCTAGCGGACAACAATGAGCAGTTCTTC. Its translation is CASSQERLADNNEQFF.

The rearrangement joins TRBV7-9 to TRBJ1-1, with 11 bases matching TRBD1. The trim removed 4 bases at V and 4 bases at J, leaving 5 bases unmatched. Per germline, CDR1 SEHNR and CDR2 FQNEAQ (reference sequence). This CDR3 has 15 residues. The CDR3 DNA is TGTGCCAGCAGCTCCGGACAGGGGGCGATCACTGAAGCTTTCTTT. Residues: CASSSGQGAITEAFF.

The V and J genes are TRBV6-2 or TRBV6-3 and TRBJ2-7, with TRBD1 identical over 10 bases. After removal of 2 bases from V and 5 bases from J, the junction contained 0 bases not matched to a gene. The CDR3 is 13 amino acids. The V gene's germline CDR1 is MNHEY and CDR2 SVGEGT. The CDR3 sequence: CASSYGTGDEQYF. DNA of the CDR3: TGTGCCAGCAGTTACGGGACAGGGGACGAGCAGTACTTC.

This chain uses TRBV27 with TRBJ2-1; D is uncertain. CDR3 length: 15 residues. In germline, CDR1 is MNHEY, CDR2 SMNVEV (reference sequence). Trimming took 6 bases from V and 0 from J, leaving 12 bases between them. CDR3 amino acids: CASRLQSSSYNEQFF. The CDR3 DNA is TGTGCCAGCAGGCTACAGTCGAGCTCCTACAATGAGCAGTTCTTC.

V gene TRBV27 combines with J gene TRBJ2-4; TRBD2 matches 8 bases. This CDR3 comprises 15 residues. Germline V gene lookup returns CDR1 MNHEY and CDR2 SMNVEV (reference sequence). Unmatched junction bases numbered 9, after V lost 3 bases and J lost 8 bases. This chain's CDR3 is CASSFGGAGNDIQYF. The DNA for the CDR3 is TGTGCCAGCAGTTTCGGGGGGGCCGGGAATGACATTCAGTACTTC.

CDR3 sequence: CASSRTTTGGGEKLFF. The CDR3 coding sequence is TGTGCCAGCAGCCGGACCACAACAGGTGGTGGAGAAAAACTGTTTTTT. V usage is TRBV7-2 and J usage is TRBJ1-4; a possible D gene is TRBD1 (5 bases). Per the germline V gene, CDR1 is SGHTA and CDR2 is FQGNSA. Trimming left V 5 bases short and J 8 bases short, with 21 bases between. This CDR3 is built from 16 residues.

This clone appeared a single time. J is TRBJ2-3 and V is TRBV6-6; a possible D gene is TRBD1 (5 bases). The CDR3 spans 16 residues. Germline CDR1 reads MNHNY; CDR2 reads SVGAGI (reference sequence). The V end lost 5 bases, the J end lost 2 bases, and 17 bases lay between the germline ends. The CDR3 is CASSPGPTGATDTQYF. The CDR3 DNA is TGTGCCAGCAGTCCTGGACCTACTGGGGCCACAGATACGCAGTATTTT.

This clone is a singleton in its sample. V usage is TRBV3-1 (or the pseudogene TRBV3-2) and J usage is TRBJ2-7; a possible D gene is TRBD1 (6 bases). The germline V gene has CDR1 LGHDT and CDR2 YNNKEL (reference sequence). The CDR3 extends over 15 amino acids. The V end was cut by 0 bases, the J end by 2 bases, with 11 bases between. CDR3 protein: CASSQEPGQTYEQYF. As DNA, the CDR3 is TGTGCCAGCAGCCAAGAGCCGGGACAAACCTACGAGCAGTACTTC.

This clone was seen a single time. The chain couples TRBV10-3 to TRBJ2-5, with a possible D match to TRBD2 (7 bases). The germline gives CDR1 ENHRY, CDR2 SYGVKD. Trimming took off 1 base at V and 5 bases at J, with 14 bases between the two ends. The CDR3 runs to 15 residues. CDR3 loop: CAISEFGGLGETQYF. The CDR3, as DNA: TGTGCCATCAGTGAGTTCGGGGGGCTGGGGGAGACCCAGTACTTC.

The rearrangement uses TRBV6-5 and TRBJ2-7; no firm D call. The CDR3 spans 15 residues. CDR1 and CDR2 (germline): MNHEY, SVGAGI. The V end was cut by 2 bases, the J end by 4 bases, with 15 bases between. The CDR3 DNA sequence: TGTGCCAGCAGTTACAATGCAGGTATAGAGTACGAGCAGTACTTC. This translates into CASSYNAGIEYEQYF.

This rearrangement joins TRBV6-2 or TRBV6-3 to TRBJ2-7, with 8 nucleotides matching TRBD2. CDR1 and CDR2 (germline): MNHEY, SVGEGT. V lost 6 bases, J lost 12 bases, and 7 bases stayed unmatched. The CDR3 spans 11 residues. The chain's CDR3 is CASSLAGGRYF. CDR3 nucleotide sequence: TGTGCCAGCAGCCTCGCGGGGGGTAGGTACTTC.

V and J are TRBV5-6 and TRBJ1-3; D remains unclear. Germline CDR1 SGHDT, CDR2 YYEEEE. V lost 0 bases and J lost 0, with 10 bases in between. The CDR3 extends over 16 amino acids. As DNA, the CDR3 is TGTGCCAGCAGCTTGGGACACCTGAGCTCTGGAAACACCATATATTTT. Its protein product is CASSLGHLSSGNTIYF.

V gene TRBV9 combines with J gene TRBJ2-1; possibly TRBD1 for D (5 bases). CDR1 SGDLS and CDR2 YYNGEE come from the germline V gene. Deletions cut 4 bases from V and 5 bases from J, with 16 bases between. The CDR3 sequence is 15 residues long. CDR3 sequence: CASSFNNAGNNEQFF. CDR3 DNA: TGTGCCAGCAGCTTTAACAACGCAGGGAACAATGAGCAGTTCTTC.

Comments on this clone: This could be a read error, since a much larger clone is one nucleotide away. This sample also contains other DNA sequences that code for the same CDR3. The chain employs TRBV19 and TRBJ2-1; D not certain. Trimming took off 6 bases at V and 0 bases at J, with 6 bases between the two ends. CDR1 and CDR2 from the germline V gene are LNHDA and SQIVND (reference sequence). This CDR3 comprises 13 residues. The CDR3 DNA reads TGTGCCAGTAGCCCGAGCTCCTACAATGAGCAGTTCTTC. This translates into CASSPSSYNEQFF.

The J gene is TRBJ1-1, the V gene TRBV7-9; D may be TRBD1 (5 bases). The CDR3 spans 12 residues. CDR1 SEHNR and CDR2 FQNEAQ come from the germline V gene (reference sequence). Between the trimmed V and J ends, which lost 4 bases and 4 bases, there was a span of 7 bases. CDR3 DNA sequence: TGTGCCAGCAGCTACGACAGCACTGAAGCTTTCTTT. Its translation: CASSYDSTEAFF. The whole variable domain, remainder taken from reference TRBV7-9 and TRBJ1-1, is DTGVSQNPRHKITKRGQNVTFRCDPISEHNRLYWYRQTLGQGPEFLTYFQNEAQLEKSRLLSDRFSAERPKGSFSTLEIQRTEQGDSAMYLCASSYDSTEAFFGQGTRLTVV.

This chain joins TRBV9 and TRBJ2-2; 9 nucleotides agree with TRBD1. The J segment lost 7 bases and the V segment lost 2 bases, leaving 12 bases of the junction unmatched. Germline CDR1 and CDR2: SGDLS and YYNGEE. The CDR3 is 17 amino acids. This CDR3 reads CASSVAGQGPSDGELFF. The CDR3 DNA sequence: TGTGCCAGCAGCGTTGCCGGACAGGGGCCCTCCGACGGGGAGCTGTTTTTT. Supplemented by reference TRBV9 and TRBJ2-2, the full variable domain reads DSGVTQTPKHLITATGQRVTLRCSPRSGDLSVYWYQQSLDQGLQFLIQYYNGEERAKGNILERFSAQQFPDLHSELNLSSLELGDSALYFCASSVAGQGPSDGELFFGEGSRLTVL.

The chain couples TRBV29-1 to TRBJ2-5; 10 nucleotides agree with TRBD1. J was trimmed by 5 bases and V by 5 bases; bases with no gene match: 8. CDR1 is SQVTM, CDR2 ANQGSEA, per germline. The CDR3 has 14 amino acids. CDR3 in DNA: TGCAGCGTTTTAAGGGACAGGGGAGGCGAGACCCAGTACTTC. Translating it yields CSVLRDRGGETQYF.